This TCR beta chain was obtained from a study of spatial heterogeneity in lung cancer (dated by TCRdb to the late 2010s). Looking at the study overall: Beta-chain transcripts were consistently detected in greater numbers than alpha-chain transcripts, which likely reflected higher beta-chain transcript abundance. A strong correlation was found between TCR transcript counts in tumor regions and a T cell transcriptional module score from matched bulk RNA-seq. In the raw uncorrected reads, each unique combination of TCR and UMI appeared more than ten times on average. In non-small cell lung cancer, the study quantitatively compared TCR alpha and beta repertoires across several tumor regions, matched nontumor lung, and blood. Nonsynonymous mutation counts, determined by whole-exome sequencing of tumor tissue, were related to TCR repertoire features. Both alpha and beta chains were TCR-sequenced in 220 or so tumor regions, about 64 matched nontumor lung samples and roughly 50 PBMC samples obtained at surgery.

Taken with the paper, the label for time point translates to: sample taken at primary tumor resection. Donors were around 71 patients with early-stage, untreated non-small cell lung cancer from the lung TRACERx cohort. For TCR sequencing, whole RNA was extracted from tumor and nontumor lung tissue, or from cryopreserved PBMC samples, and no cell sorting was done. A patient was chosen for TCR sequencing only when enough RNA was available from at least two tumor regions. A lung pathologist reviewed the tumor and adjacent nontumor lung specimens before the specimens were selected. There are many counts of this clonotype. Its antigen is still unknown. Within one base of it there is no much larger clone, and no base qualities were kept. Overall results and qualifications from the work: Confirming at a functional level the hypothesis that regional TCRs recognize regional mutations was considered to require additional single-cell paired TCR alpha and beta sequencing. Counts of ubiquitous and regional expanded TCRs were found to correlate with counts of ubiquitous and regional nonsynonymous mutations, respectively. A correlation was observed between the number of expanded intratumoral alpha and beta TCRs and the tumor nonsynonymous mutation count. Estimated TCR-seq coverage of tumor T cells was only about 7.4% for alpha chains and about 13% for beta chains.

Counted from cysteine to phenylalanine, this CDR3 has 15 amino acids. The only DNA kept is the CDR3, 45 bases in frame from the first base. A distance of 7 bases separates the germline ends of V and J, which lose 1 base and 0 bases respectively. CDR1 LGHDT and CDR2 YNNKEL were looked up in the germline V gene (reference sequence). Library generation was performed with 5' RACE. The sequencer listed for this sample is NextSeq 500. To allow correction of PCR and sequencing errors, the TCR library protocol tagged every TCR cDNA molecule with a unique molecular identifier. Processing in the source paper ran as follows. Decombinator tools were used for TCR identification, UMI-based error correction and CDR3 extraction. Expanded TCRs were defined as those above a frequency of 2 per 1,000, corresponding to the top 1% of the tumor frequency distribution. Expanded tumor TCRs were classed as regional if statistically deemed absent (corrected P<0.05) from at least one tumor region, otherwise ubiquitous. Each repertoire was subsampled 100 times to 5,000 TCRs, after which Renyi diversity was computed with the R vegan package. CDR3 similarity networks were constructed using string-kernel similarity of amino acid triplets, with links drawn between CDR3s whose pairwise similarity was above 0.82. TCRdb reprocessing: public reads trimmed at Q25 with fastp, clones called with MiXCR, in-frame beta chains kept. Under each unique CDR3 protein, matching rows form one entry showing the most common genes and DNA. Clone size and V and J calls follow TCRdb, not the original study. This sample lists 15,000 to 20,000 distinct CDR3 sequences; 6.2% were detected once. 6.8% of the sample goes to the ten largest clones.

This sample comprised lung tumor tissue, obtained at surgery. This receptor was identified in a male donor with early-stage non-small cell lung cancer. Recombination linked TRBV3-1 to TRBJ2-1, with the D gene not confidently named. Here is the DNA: TGTGCCAGCAGCCAAGGGCTTCCCTCCTACAATGAGCAGTTCTTC. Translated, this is CASSQGLPSYNEQFF.